The clone carrying this TCR beta chain was seen repeatedly, ten times or more. Authors of the study amplified TCR beta CDR3 regions from RNA transcripts. The HTBI primer set was used in a first-round RT-PCR of the TCR CDR3. MiXCR, applied by TCRdb to the multiplex PCR reads, yields one record per CDR3 protein. Among about 510,000 distinct CDR3 sequences listed, around 13% were seen once. This record belongs to a study of T cells in Graves' hyperthyroidism and ophthalmopathy. Together with thyroid ultrasound, orbital computed tomography, serum thyroxine and TRAb, clinical symptoms were used for diagnoses. Germline values: CDR1 MDHEN, CDR2 SYDVKM. The V gene end was trimmed by 6 bases and the J gene end by 1 base; junction bases not matched to a gene: 29. This CDR3 has 22 residues.

The sequenced sample consisted of blood. This receptor was identified in a woman between 35 and 50 years old with Graves' hyperthyroidism. The rearrangement joins TRBV28 to TRBJ2-7, with 8 bases lining up with TRBD2. This CDR3 reads CASSHVAGHSVLGLVNSYEQYF. The CDR3 bases are TGTGCCAGCAGCCATGTAGCGGGACACTCCGTTCTTGGATTAGTTAATTCCTACGAGCAGTACTTC.